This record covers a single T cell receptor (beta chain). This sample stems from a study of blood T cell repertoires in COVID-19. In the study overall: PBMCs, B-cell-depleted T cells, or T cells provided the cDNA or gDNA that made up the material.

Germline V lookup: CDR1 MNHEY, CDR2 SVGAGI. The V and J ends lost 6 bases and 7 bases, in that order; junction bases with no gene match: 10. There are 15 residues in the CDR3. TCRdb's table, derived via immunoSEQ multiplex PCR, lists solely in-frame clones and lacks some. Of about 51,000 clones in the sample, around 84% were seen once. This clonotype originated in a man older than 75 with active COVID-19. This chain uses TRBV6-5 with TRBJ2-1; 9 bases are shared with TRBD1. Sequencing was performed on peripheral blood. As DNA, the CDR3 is TGTGCCAGCAGGCCCTACAGGGGGCTTCGGAATGAGCAGTTCTTC. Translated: CASRPYRGLRNEQFF.